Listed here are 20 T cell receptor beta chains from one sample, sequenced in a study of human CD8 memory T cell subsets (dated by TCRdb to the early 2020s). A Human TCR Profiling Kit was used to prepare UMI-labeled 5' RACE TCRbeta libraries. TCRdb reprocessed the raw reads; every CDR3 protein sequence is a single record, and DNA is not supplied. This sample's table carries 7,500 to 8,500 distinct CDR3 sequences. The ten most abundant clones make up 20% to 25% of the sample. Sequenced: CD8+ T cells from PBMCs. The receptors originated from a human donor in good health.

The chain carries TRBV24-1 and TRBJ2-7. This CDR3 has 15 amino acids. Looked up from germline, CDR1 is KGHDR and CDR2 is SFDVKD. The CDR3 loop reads CATSDFSQEPYEQYF.

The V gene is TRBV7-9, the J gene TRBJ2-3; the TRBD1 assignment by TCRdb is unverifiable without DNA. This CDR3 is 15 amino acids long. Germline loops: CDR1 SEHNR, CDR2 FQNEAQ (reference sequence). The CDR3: CASSTDRDSTDTQYF.

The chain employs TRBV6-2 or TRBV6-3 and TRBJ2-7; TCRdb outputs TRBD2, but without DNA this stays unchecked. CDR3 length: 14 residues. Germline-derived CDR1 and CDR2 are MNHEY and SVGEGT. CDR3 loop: CASTTLRGIMEQYF.

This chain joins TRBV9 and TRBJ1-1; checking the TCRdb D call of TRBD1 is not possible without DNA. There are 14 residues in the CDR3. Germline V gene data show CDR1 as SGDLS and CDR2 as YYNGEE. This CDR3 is CASSAGGSITEAFF.

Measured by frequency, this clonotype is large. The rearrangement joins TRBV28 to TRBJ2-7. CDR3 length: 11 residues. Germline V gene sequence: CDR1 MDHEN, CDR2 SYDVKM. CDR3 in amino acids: CASSPNYEQYF.

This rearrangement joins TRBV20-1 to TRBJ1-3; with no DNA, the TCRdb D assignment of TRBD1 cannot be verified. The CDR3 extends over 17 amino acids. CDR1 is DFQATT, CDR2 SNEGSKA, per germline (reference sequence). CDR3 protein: CSARHGTASYSGNTIYF.

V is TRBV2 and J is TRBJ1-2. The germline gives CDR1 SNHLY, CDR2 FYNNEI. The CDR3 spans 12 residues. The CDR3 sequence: CASRVGLYGYTF. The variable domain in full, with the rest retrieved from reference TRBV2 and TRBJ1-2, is EPEVTQTPSHQVTQMGQEVILRCVPISNHLYFYWYRQILGQKVEFLVSFYNNEISEKSEIFDDQFSVERPDGSNFTLKIRSTKLEDSAMYFCASRVGLYGYTFGSGTRLTVV.

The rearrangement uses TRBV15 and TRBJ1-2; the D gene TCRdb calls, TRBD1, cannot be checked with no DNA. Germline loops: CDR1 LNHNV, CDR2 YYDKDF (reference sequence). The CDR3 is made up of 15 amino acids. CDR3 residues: CATSAGTDGIYGYTF. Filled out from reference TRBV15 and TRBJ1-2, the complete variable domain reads DAMVIQNPRYQVTQFGKPVTLSCSQTLNHNVMYWYQQKSSQAPKLLFHYYDKDFNNEADTPDNFQSRRPNTSFCFLDIRSPGLGDTAMYLCATSAGTDGIYGYTFGSGTRLTVV.

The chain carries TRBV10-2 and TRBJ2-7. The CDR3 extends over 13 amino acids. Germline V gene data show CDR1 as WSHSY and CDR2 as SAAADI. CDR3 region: CASSDSLYYEQYF.

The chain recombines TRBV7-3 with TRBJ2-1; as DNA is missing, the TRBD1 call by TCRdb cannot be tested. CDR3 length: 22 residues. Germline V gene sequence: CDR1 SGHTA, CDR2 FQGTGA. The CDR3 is CASSLIRLGQGASPTTGNEQFF.

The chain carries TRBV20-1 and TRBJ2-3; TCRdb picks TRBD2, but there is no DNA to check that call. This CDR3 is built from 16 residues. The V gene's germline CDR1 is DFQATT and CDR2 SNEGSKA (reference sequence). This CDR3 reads CSASPAGLAGSDTQYF.

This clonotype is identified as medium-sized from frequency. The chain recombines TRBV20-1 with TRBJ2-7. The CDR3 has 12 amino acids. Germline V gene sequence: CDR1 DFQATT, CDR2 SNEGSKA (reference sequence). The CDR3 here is CSARSKIYEQYF.

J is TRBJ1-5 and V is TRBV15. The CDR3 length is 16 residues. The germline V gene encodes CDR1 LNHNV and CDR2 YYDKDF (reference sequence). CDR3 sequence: CATSGEAGTLNQPQHF.

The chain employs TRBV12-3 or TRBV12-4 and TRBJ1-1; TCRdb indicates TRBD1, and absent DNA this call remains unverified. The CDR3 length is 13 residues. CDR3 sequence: CASSSGRGTEAFF.

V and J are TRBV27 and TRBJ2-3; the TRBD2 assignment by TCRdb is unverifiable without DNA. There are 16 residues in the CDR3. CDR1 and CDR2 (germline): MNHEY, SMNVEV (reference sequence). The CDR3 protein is CASSLKTSGHTDTQYF.

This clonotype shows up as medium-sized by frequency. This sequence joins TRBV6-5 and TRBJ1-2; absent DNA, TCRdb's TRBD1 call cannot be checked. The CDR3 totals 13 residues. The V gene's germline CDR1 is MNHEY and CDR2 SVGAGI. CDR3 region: CASIGQGLSGYTF.

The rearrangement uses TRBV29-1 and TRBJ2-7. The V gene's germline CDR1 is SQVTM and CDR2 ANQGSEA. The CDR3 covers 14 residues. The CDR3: CSVAGESISYEQYF.

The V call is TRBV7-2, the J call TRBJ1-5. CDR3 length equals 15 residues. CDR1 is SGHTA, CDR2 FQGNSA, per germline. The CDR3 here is CASSRVPLGNQPQHF. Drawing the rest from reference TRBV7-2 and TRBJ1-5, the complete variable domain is GAGVSQSPSNKVTEKGKDVELRCDPISGHTALYWYRQSLGQGLEFLIYFQGNSAPDKSGLPSDRFSAERTGGSVSTLTIQRTQQEDSAVYLCASSRVPLGNQPQHFGDGTRLSIL.

This chain's CDR3 is CASRRRQGGYTEAFF. The chain combines TRBV27 with TRBJ1-1; TCRdb lists TRBD1, though no DNA is available to test this call. This CDR3 comprises 15 residues. Germline V gene sequence: CDR1 MNHEY, CDR2 SMNVEV (reference sequence).

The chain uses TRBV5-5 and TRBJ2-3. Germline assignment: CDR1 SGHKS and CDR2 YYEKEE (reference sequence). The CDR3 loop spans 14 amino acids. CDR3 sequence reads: CASSWLGSTDTQYF. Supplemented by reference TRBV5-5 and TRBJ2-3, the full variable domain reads DAGVTQSPTHLIKTRGQQVTLRCSPISGHKSVSWYQQVLGQGPQFIFQYYEKEERGRGNFPDRFSARQFPNYSSELNVNALLLGDSALYLCASSWLGSTDTQYFGPGTRLTVL.